These T cell receptor beta chains were read from a single sample in a study of CD8+ T cells in alopecia areata. TCRdb keeps only in-frame clones here, not all; method: immunoSEQ multiplex PCR. The table lists 85,000 to 95,000 clones, about three quarters of them singletons. The sample was CD8+ T cells sorted from blood, taken at approximately week 44, from a patient treated with tofacitinib. The receptors were gathered from a human donor with alopecia areata. The CDR3 runs from the conserved cysteine through the conserved F or W. A D gene is named only where the DNA matches it firmly. For some rows the clone size is stated as once, few or many, or as a class when expanded; others skip it.

clone size	D gene	V gene	J gene	CDR3 protein	CDR3 DNA
-	-	TRBV29-1	TRBJ2-7	CSVVFDSTYEQYF	TGCAGCGTTGTCTTCGACAGCACCTACGAGCAGTACTTC
-	-	TRBV19	TRBJ2-7	CATGRGGEQYF	TGTGCCACCGGCAGGGGAGGCGAGCAGTACTTC
-	-	TRBV29-1	TRBJ2-1	CSVVPDDNEQFF	TGCAGCGTTGTGCCCGATGACAATGAGCAGTTCTTC
few	-	TRBV29-1	TRBJ1-1	CSVGDSEAFF	TGCAGCGTTGGAGACAGTGAAGCTTTCTTT
once	-	TRBV27	TRBJ2-1	CASRPESLTYPQFF	TGTGCCAGCCGACCAGAAAGCCTCACCTACCCGCAGTTCTTC
-	-	TRBV15	TRBJ1-1	CATSRVARNTEAFF	TGTGCCACCAGCAGAGTTGCGAGGAACACTGAAGCTTTCTTT
-	TRBD2	TRBV7-9	TRBJ2-7	CASSAGVYEQYF	TGTGCCAGCAGCGCGGGGGTCTACGAGCAGTACTTC
few	-	TRBV29-1	TRBJ2-4	CSVEAPSYIQYF	TGCAGCGTTGAAGCTCCAAGTTACATTCAGTACTTC
-	TRBD1	TRBV29-1	TRBJ2-7	CSATGGMSYEQYF	TGCAGCGCAACAGGGGGGATGTCCTACGAGCAGTACTTC
-	-	TRBV7-2	TRBJ1-2	CASSLGQGGYGYTF	TGTGCCAGCAGCTTAGGGCAGGGAGGCTATGGCTACACCTTC
-	-	TRBV10-1	TRBJ2-7	CASSDYTKPLDSYEQYF	TGCGCCAGCAGTGACTACACCAAACCTCTAGACTCCTACGAGCAGTACTTC